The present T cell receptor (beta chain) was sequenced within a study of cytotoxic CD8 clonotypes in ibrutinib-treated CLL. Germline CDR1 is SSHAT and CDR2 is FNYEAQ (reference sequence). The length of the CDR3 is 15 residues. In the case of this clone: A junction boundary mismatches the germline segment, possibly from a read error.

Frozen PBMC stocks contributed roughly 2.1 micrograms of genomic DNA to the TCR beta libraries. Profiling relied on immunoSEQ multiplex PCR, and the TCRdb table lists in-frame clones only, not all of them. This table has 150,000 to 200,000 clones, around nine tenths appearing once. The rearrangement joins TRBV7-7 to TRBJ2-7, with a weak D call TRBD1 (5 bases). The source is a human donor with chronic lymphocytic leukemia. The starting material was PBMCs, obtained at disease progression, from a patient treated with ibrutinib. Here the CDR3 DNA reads TGTGCTAGCAGCCCACAGTTGGGGCGGCTCTACGAGCAGTACTTC. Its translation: CASSPQLGRLYEQYF.